These 17 T cell receptor beta chains came from one sample sequenced in a study of blood T cell repertoires in COVID-19. The protocol was immunoSEQ multiplex PCR, while the TCRdb copy is restricted to in-frame clones and leaves out a portion. The data hold a few hundred thousand clones, with 89% observed a single time. The sequencing input was PBMCs or T cells enriched from blood (not recorded which). The receptors were gathered from a woman in her forties who had recovered from COVID-19.

The J gene is TRBJ1-5, the V gene TRBV28, with D unresolved. The V and J ends lost 2 bases and 5 bases respectively, with 13 bases between them. The germline CDR1 and CDR2 sequences are MDHEN and SYDVKM. The length of the CDR3 is 15 residues. CDR3 coding DNA: TGTGCCAGCAGTTTACTCCGAGAACCCCATCAGCCCCAGCATTTT. Translating it yields CASSLLREPHQPQHF. Using reference TRBV28 and TRBJ1-5 for the parts outside the CDR3, the full variable domain is DVKVTQSSRYLVKRTGEKVFLECVQDMDHENMFWYRQDPGLGLRLIYFSYDVKMKEKGDIPEGYSVSREKKERFSLILESASTNQTSMYLCASSLLREPHQPQHFGDGTRLSIL.

V and J are TRBV5-1 and TRBJ2-4, with D tentatively TRBD2 (5 bases). The CDR3 runs to 14 residues. Trimming took 4 bases from V and 9 from J, leaving 17 bases between them. CDR1 and CDR2 from the germline V gene are SGHRS and YFSETQ. CDR3 sequence (DNA): TGCGCCAGCAGCCCCGGAGGTACAGTAGGCATTCAGTACTTC. Translated, it gives CASSPGGTVGIQYF.

The V call is TRBV5-1, the J call TRBJ1-4; D remains ambiguous. The CDR3 is 16 residues long. Trimming pared 0 bases from V and 7 bases from J, leaving 16 bases between. Germline V CDR1 and CDR2: SGHRS, YFSETQ. CDR3 amino acids: CASSLDWGALGEKLFF. The CDR3 bases are TGCGCCAGCAGCTTGGATTGGGGAGCGCTTGGTGAAAAACTGTTTTTT. The full variable domain, in which reference TRBV5-1 and TRBJ1-4 provide the parts outside the CDR3, is KAGVTQTPRYLIKTRGQQVTLSCSPISGHRSVSWYQQTPGQGLQFLFEYFSETQRNKGNFPGRFSGRQFSNSRSEMNVSTLELGDSALYLCASSLDWGALGEKLFFGSGTQLSVL.

The V and J genes are TRBV11-2 and TRBJ2-7; 7 bases line up with TRBD2. This CDR3 is built from 13 residues. Germline V gives CDR1 SGHAT, CDR2 FQNNGV. The V gene end was trimmed by 8 bases and the J gene end by 0 bases; junction bases not matched to a gene: 4. CDR3 sequence (DNA): TGTGCCAGCGCACGCGGGAGCTCCTACGAGCAGTACTTC. Translated, it gives CASARGSSYEQYF.

This clone was seen just once. The chain carries TRBV5-6 and TRBJ2-4; TRBD2 matches 13 bases. Germline trimming cut 2 bases from V and 9 bases from J; bases unmatched to any gene: 17. The CDR3 contains 19 residues. Germline CDR1 SGHDT, CDR2 YYEEEE. CDR3 DNA sequence: TGTGCCAGCAGCTTTACCCTCGGGACTAGCGGGACAAGAGGGCTCATTCAGTACTTC. Protein: CASSFTLGTSGTRGLIQYF.

The chain has TRBV7-3 and TRBJ2-4, with D possibly being TRBD2 (5 bases). CDR3 length: 17 amino acids. Germline V gives CDR1 SGHTA, CDR2 FQGTGA. V lost 0 bases to trimming and J lost 3 bases, with 15 bases between them. The CDR3, as DNA: TGTGCCAGCAGCTTAACAGCGGACGGTCTAGGCAAAAACATTCAGTACTTC. This sequence encodes CASSLTADGLGKNIQYF. Looking up the rest from reference TRBV7-3 and TRBJ2-4 gives the full variable domain: GAGVSQTPSNKVTEKGKYVELRCDPISGHTALYWYRQSLGQGPEFLIYFQGTGAADDSGLPNDRFFAVRPEGSVSTLKIQRTERGDSAVYLCASSLTADGLGKNIQYFGAGTRLSVL.

The chain uses TRBV18 and TRBJ2-5, with TRBD2 as a possible D gene (6 bases). The CDR3 spans 12 residues. Trimming stripped 4 bases from V and 5 bases from J, with 8 bases between. CDR1 and CDR2 from the germline V gene are KGHSH and LQKENI. Written as DNA, the CDR3 is TGTGCCAGCTCACTGGCGGGGGAGACCCAGTACTTC. Protein product: CASSLAGETQYF.

This rearrangement joins TRBV25-1 to TRBJ2-1, with 10 nucleotides matching TRBD2. This CDR3 comprises 15 residues. The V and J ends lost 6 bases and 4 bases, in that order; junction bases with no gene match: 6. Germline CDR1 is MGHDK and CDR2 is SYGVNS. The CDR3 region has the DNA TGTGCCAGCAGCTACCCGACTAGCGGGTACAATGAGCAGTTCTTC. Amino acids: CASSYPTSGYNEQFF.

A word on this clone: Other nucleotide sequences from this sample produce the same CDR3. This chain links TRBV5-1 with TRBJ2-7; 9 bases map to TRBD1. CDR3 length: 14 residues. Looked up from germline, CDR1 is SGHRS and CDR2 is YFSETQ. V was pared by 5 bases and J by 0 bases, with 3 bases of the junction left unmatched. The CDR3 region has the DNA TGCGCCAGCAGTCCGACAGGGGGCTCCTACGAGCAGTACTTC. Protein sequence: CASSPTGGSYEQYF.

J is TRBJ1-6 and V is TRBV6-5, with D hard to call. Deletions cut 7 bases from V and 10 bases from J, with 11 bases between. This CDR3 is 12 amino acids long. Germline CDR1 and CDR2: MNHEY and SVGAGI. In nucleotides, the CDR3 is TGTGCCAGCAAAGAGGGAAACTCACCCCTCCACTTT. Translation gives CASKEGNSPLHF.

J is TRBJ2-1 and V is TRBV3-1 (or the pseudogene TRBV3-2); possible D gene TRBD1, 6 bases. Germline CDR1 and CDR2: LGHDT and YNNKEL (reference sequence). CDR3 length: 12 residues. V lost 6 bases to trimming and J lost 7 bases, with 10 bases between them. DNA of the CDR3: TGTGCCAGCAGTAAAAGGGGGAATGAGCAGTTCTTC. Its translation is CASSKRGNEQFF.

This chain links TRBV5-1 with TRBJ2-7; 8 bases match TRBD2. With V trimmed by 2 bases and J by 6 bases, 10 bases remained unmatched. Germline V gives CDR1 SGHRS, CDR2 YFSETQ. The CDR3 is 15 residues long. The CDR3 DNA reads TGCGCCAGCAGCTTAGGAAGCGGGAGTATCCGCGAGCAGTACTTC. Its protein product is CASSLGSGSIREQYF.

The chain joins TRBV5-5 to TRBJ2-2; D is unclear. Germline loops: CDR1 SGHKS, CDR2 YYEKEE (reference sequence). Trimming cost V 3 bases and J 5 bases, with 8 bases left between them. This CDR3 is built from 13 residues. Written as DNA, the CDR3 is TGTGCCAGCAGCTCCACTCAAACCGGGGAGCTGTTTTTT. This gives the protein CASSSTQTGELFF. Full variable domain (missing parts from reference TRBV5-5 and TRBJ2-2): DAGVTQSPTHLIKTRGQQVTLRCSPISGHKSVSWYQQVLGQGPQFIFQYYEKEERGRGNFPDRFSARQFPNYSSELNVNALLLGDSALYLCASSSTQTGELFFGEGSRLTVL.

The chain combines TRBV30 with TRBJ2-5, with D possibly matching TRBD2 (5 bases). Germline V gene lookup returns CDR1 GTSNPN and CDR2 SVGIG (reference sequence). V was shortened by 0 bases and J by 5 bases, with 13 bases between the two germline ends. The CDR3 loop spans 14 amino acids. CDR3: CAWSVLETGETQYF. The CDR3 bases are TGTGCCTGGAGTGTACTAGAAACGGGGGAGACCCAGTACTTC.

CDR3 loop: CASSLEASDSYEQYF. The CDR3 nucleotides are TGTGCCAGCAGCTTAGAGGCTAGCGACTCCTACGAGCAGTACTTC. The chain links TRBV7-8 to TRBJ2-7; TRBD2 is a possible D gene (6 bases). Germline V gives CDR1 SGHVS, CDR2 FQNEAQ. There are 15 residues in the CDR3. V shed 1 base and J shed 0 bases, with 10 bases lying between them.

This sequence joins TRBV29-1 and TRBJ2-5, with 7 bases matching TRBD1. V lost 1 base and J lost 4; bases outside the gene matches: 6. CDR3 length: 14 amino acids. Germline CDR1 is SQVTM and CDR2 is ANQGSEA. CDR3 protein: CSVEGPGQPETQYF. The CDR3 region has the DNA TGCAGCGTTGAAGGACCGGGACAGCCAGAGACCCAGTACTTC.

V usage is TRBV7-9 and J usage is TRBJ1-3; TRBD1 matches at 8 bases. This CDR3 is 19 amino acids long. Germline CDR1 is SEHNR and CDR2 is FQNEAQ (reference sequence). After removal of 3 bases from V and 0 bases from J, the junction contained 13 bases not matched to a gene. The CDR3 nucleotides read TGTGCCAGCAGCTTCCGGACAGGGACGGTAGGAGGCTCTGGAAACACCATATATTTT. Its translation: CASSFRTGTVGGSGNTIYF.